One sample yielded the 8 T cell receptor beta chains listed below, sequenced in a study of T cells in Graves' hyperthyroidism and ophthalmopathy. What was amplified from RNA transcripts were TCR beta CDR3 regions. A set of HTBI primers served as the primers for a first-round RT-PCR of the TCR CDR3. TCRdb independently ran MiXCR on the multiplex PCR reads; one entry per CDR3 protein. The data hold over 550,000 distinct CDR3 sequences, with around 17% observed a single time. The sequenced material came from blood. These receptor sequences come from a woman under 30 with Graves' hyperthyroidism.

This clonotype was seen a handful of times. The V and J genes are TRBV20-1 and TRBJ2-6; TRBD1 or TRBD2 may be the D gene (5 bases each). V gave up 3 bases and J gave up 0 bases, with 9 bases separating them. The V gene's germline CDR1 is DFQATT and CDR2 SNEGSKA (reference sequence). CDR3 length: 15 amino acids. The CDR3 DNA is TGCAGTGCTAGCCCGGGGCGCTCTGGGGCCAACGTCCTGACTTTC. It encodes CSASPGRSGANVLTF.

Turning to this clonotype: This may be a read error: a much more frequent sequence differs by one nucleotide. The genes are TRBV6-1 and TRBJ2-2; tentatively, D is TRBD2 (5 bases). The V gene's germline CDR1 is MNHNS and CDR2 SASEGT. This CDR3 region has 13 residues. The DNA for the CDR3 is TGTGCCAGCAGTGCCCGGAGTACCGGGGAGCCGTTTTTT. It is translated as CASSARSTGEPFF.

The rearrangement uses TRBV6-1 and TRBJ1-1; D uncertain. Germline V gene data show CDR1 as MNHNS and CDR2 as SASEGT. V lost 3 bases, J lost 7 bases, and 9 bases lay in between. The CDR3 totals 12 residues. In DNA, the CDR3 is TGTGCCAGCAGTGATTCACAGTTTGAAGCTTTCTTT. Translation: CASSDSQFEAFF.

This clonotype was counted a few times. The chain is built from TRBV7-9 and TRBJ2-7; TRBD1 is a possible D gene (6 bases). Germline V gene lookup returns CDR1 SEHNR and CDR2 FQNEAQ (reference sequence). V lost 1 base, J lost 5 bases, and 12 bases lay in between. The CDR3 extends over 14 amino acids. CDR3 protein: CASSLGYRAHEQYF. CDR3 bases: TGTGCCAGCAGCTTAGGCTACAGGGCCCACGAGCAGTACTTC.

The chain has TRBV18 and TRBJ2-3; D is possibly TRBD2 (6 bases). The CDR3 totals 14 residues. Trimming left V 3 bases short and J 2 bases short, with 9 bases between. The germline CDR1 and CDR2 sequences are KGHSH and LQKENI. The CDR3 DNA reads as TGTGCCAGCTCACCCGGGAGATACACAGATACGCAGTATTTT. Translating gives CASSPGRYTDTQYF.

This clonotype was found many times. The rearrangement links TRBV28 to TRBJ2-1; D could derive from TRBD1 or TRBD2 (5 bases each). Germline-derived CDR1 and CDR2 are MDHEN and SYDVKM. The germline V and J ends were trimmed by 7 bases and 12 bases, with 16 bases remaining between them. The length of the CDR3 is 12 residues. The DNA for the CDR3 is TGTGCCAGCACCTCAGGGAGAACGGTGCAGTTCTTC. This gives the protein CASTSGRTVQFF.

This clonotype was seen repeatedly, ten times or more. The chain links TRBV20-1 to TRBJ2-2; unclear D gene. V was trimmed by 8 bases and J by 1 base, leaving 20 bases between them. The germline V gene encodes CDR1 DFQATT and CDR2 SNEGSKA (reference sequence). CDR3 size: 16 residues. In DNA form, the CDR3 reads TGCAGTCCCACTAACCCTCGGACCGAGAACACCGGGGAGCTGTTTTTT. Translating it yields CSPTNPRTENTGELFF.

This chain links TRBV7-9 with TRBJ2-7; 7 nucleotides match TRBD2. This CDR3 has 19 amino acids. The V gene end was trimmed by 5 bases and the J gene end by 2 bases; junction bases not matched to a gene: 21. From germline, CDR1 is SEHNR and CDR2 FQNEAQ (reference sequence). DNA for the CDR3: TGTGCCAGCAGCCCCTTCCGGGAGGCCTCCGGGACGCAGACCTACGAGCAGTACTTC. Translating gives CASSPFREASGTQTYEQYF.